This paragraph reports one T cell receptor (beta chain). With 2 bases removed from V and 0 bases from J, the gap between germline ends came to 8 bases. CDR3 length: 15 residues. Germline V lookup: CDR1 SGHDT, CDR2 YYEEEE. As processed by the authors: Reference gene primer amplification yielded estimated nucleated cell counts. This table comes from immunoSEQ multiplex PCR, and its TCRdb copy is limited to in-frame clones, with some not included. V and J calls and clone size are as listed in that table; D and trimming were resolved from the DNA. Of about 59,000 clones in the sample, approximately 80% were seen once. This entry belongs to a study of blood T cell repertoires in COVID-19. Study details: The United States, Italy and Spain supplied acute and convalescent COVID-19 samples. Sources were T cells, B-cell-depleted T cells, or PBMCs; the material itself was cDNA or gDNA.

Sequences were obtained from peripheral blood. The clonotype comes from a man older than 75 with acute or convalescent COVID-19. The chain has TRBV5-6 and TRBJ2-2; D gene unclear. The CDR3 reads CASSFSGSNTGELFF. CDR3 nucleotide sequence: TGTGCCAGCAGCTTCTCGGGTTCGAACACCGGGGAGCTGTTTTTT.